The rows below give T cell receptor beta chains drawn from one sample of a study of blood T cell repertoires in COVID-19. TCRdb keeps only in-frame clones here, not all; method: immunoSEQ multiplex PCR. This sample has about 290,000 clones, with roughly 89% found just once. Sequenced sample: peripheral blood. The receptors shown here come from a woman in her thirties with COVID-19, enrolled during active disease. The CDR3 runs from the conserved cysteine through the conserved F or W. Each record gives: D gene, J gene, clone size, V gene, CDR3 DNA, CDR3 protein. The D gene is left open where the match is weak. Size is omitted from some rows. Given values are once, few, many or a class for expanded clones.

TRBD2 | TRBJ2-7 | - | TRBV11-2 | TGTGCCAGCAGCCTTAGCGGGGGCCTCTACGAGCAGTACTTC | CASSLSGGLYEQYF
- | TRBJ2-2 | once | TRBV11-2 | TGTGCCAGCAGCTTAGTAGTCCGCGGGGAGCTGTTTTTT | CASSLVVRGELFF
- | TRBJ1-3 | - | TRBV6-1 | TGTGCCAGCAGTGAAAGACAGCCTGGGGGAAACACCATATATTTT | CASSERQPGGNTIYF
TRBD1 | TRBJ1-2 | - | TRBV6-5 | TGTGCCAGCACCAAGGGACAGGGGGTCTATGGCTACACCTTC | CASTKGQGVYGYTF
- | TRBJ2-1 | - | TRBV24-1 | TGTGCCACCAGTGACAGAACGGGGGGCCCCTACAATGAGCAGTTCTTC | CATSDRTGGPYNEQFF
TRBD1 | TRBJ1-3 | - | TRBV6-5 | TGTGCCAGCAGTTTGCTTCAGGGGGCGGAAGGAAACACCATATATTTT | CASSLLQGAEGNTIYF
- | TRBJ2-1 | - | TRBV7-9 | TGTGCCAGCCAGCGGACGAGCTCCTACAATGAGCAGTTCTTC | CASQRTSSYNEQFF
TRBD2 | TRBJ2-7 | - | TRBV27 | TGTGCCAGCAGTTTACGGGGGGGGAGGTACGAGCAGTACTTC | CASSLRGGRYEQYF
TRBD1 | TRBJ1-6 | - | TRBV5-1 | TGCGCCAGCAGCTTGGGCAGGGGGGATTCACCCCTCCACTTT | CASSLGRGDSPLHF
- | TRBJ2-7 | - | TRBV15 | TGTGCCACCAGCAGCAGGGAGGACTACGAGCAGTACTTC | CATSSREDYEQYF
- | TRBJ2-7 | - | TRBV11-2 | TGTGCCAGCAGTCTAGGTTGGAAGTCCTACGAGCAGTACTTC | CASSLGWKSYEQYF
TRBD1 | TRBJ1-2 | once | TRBV12-3/TRBV12-4 | TGTGCCAGCAGTTTAACAGGGGTTGGTGGCTACACCTTC | CASSLTGVGGYTF
- | TRBJ1-5 | - | TRBV7-4 | TGTGCCAGCAGCTTAACCCCGGGACAAATTAGCAATCAGCCCCAGCATTTT | CASSLTPGQISNQPQHF
TRBD1 | TRBJ1-2 | - | TRBV15 | TGTGCCACCAGCAGAGATGAAACAGGGGCGGGGTATGACTACACCTTC | CATSRDETGAGYDYTF
- | TRBJ2-3 | - | TRBV18 | TGTGCCAGCTCACCATCCGCGGATACGCAGTATTTT | CASSPSADTQYF
- | TRBJ2-7 | once | TRBV28 | TGTGCCAGCAGTCTGATACTCGGGACTGTAAGAAAAGACACTCGTTACGAGCAGTACTTC | CASSLILGTVRKDTRYEQYF
TRBD1 | TRBJ1-6 | once | TRBV5-5 | TGTGCCAGCAGCTTGATCGAGTCAGGGGGCGGGGAACCCCTCCACTTT | CASSLIESGGGEPLHF
- | TRBJ1-4 | - | TRBV5-6 | TGTGCCAGCAGCTTGCGCTCGGTCCTAATAGCGAGTGAAAAACTGTTTTTT | CASSLRSVLIASEKLFF
TRBD1 | TRBJ1-2 | - | TRBV12-3/TRBV12-4 | TGTGCCAGCAGTCCTACAGGGGTTCATGGCTACACCTTC | CASSPTGVHGYTF
TRBD2 | TRBJ2-5 | - | TRBV7-2 | TGTGCCAGCAGCTTCAATCTAGCGGGGTGGGAGACCCAGTACTTC | CASSFNLAGWETQYF
TRBD2 | TRBJ2-3 | - | TRBV2 | TGTGCCAGCAGGGTGACTAGCGGCACAGATACGCAGTATTTT | CASRVTSGTDTQYF
- | TRBJ2-3 | - | TRBV4-1 | TGCGCCAGCAGCCAAGAGGGGCTAGTTGCTGATACGCAGTATTTT | CASSQEGLVADTQYF
TRBD1 | TRBJ2-7 | - | TRBV6-5 | TGTGCCACGGCGGGACAGGGACCCTACGAGCAGTACTTC | CATAGQGPYEQYF
TRBD2 | TRBJ2-3 | - | TRBV11-2 | TGTGCCAGCAGCTTATGGGCTAGCGGGAGCACAGATACGCAGTATTTT | CASSLWASGSTDTQYF
- | TRBJ1-4 | - | TRBV28 | TGTGCCAGCAGTCCCCTGCGGGAAAAACTGTTTTTT | CASSPLREKLFF
- | TRBJ1-2 | - | TRBV6-5 | TGTGCCAGCAGTCCAAGGACTTCCGACTATGGCTACACCTTC | CASSPRTSDYGYTF
TRBD1 | TRBJ2-3 | - | TRBV24-1 | TGTGCCACCAGTGATCCCGGGACAGCTAGCACAGATACGCAGTATTTT | CATSDPGTASTDTQYF
TRBD1 | TRBJ1-6 | - | TRBV7-2 | TGTGCCAGCAGCTACGGACAGGGGAATTCACCCCTCCACTTT | CASSYGQGNSPLHF
- | TRBJ1-5 | once | TRBV4-2 | TGTGCCAGCAGCCAAGGACAGAACTTGCATTTT | CASSQGQNLHF